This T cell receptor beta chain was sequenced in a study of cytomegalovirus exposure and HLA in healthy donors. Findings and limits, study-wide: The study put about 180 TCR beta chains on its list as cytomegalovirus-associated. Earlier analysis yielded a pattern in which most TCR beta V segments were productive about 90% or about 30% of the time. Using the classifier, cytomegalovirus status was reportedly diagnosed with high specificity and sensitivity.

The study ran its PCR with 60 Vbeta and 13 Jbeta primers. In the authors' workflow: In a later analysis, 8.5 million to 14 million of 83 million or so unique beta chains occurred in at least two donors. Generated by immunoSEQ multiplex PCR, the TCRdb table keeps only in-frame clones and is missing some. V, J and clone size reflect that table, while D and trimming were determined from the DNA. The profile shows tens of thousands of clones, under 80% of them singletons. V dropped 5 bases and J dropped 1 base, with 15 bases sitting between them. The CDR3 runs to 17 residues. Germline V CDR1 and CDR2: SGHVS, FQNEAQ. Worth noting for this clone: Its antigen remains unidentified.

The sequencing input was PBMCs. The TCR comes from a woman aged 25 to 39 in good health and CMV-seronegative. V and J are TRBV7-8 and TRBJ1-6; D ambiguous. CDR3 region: CASSAEWGESYNSPLHF. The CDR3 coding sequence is TGTGCCAGCAGCGCTGAGTGGGGAGAGTCCTATAATTCACCCCTCCACTTT.